The rows below give T cell receptor beta chains drawn from one sample of a study of blood T cell repertoires in COVID-19. Libraries were prepared by immunoSEQ multiplex PCR; TCRdb keeps only in-frame clonotypes and omits some of them. The profile covers about 240,000 clones, with roughly 85% appearing a single time and 3% to 4% taken by the ten largest. Sequencing input: PBMCs or T cells enriched from blood (not recorded which). All receptors come from a woman in her 40s who had been exposed to COVID-19. Both conserved end residues are trimmed from each CDR3. Each record gives: J gene, V gene, CDR3 protein.

j_call: TRBJ2-7; v_call: TRBV11-2; cdr3_aa: ASSQLAGVRHEQY
j_call: TRBJ1-6; v_call: TRBV7-9; cdr3_aa: ASSPEGVGSPLH
j_call: TRBJ1-2; v_call: TRBV11-1; cdr3_aa: ASSPPGGQARGYT
j_call: TRBJ2-3; v_call: TRBV7-6; cdr3_aa: ASSPGGRGDTQY
j_call: TRBJ2-1; v_call: TRBV10-3; cdr3_aa: AISESTGGPYNEQF
j_call: TRBJ1-2; v_call: TRBV9; cdr3_aa: ASSGEDRGRYGYT
j_call: TRBJ2-2; v_call: TRBV3-1/TRBV3-2; cdr3_aa: ASSPRDRANGELF
j_call: TRBJ1-1; v_call: TRBV5-6; cdr3_aa: ASDRGITNTEAF
j_call: TRBJ1-2; v_call: TRBV29-1; cdr3_aa: SEQPPGGAGNGYT
j_call: TRBJ1-1; v_call: TRBV6-2/TRBV6-3; cdr3_aa: ASSYPTGDTEAF
j_call: TRBJ1-2; v_call: TRBV28; cdr3_aa: ASSLGGSNYGYT
j_call: TRBJ2-5; v_call: TRBV13; cdr3_aa: ASSLGAPGQAGETQY
j_call: TRBJ2-5; v_call: TRBV9; cdr3_aa: ASSPRGGETQY
j_call: TRBJ1-1; v_call: TRBV7-3; cdr3_aa: ASSSGQGPQTEAF
j_call: TRBJ2-5; v_call: TRBV3-1/TRBV3-2; cdr3_aa: ASSPGGGRYQETQY
j_call: TRBJ2-2; v_call: TRBV11-3; cdr3_aa: ASSLLRGSGGELF
j_call: TRBJ1-3; v_call: TRBV28; cdr3_aa: ASSPPGQGISGNTIY
j_call: TRBJ1-2; v_call: TRBV5-6; cdr3_aa: ASSSGGVGYGYT
j_call: TRBJ2-7; v_call: TRBV20-1; cdr3_aa: SASLGPYEQY
j_call: TRBJ2-7; v_call: TRBV7-9; cdr3_aa: ASSATGEHEQY
j_call: TRBJ2-3; v_call: TRBV5-1; cdr3_aa: ASSLQTGGSTDTQY
j_call: TRBJ1-2; v_call: TRBV6-1; cdr3_aa: ASSEQGGVGYT
j_call: TRBJ1-2; v_call: TRBV7-2; cdr3_aa: ASSLEQGASYGYT
j_call: TRBJ1-1; v_call: TRBV11-2; cdr3_aa: ASNDLDWNAEAF
j_call: TRBJ2-2; v_call: TRBV14; cdr3_aa: ASSQSLIGELF
j_call: TRBJ1-2; v_call: TRBV6-4; cdr3_aa: ASSPGTGGRGYT
j_call: TRBJ2-7; v_call: TRBV6-5; cdr3_aa: ASTTGQGYEQY
j_call: TRBJ2-2; v_call: TRBV11-3; cdr3_aa: ASSLTPRLTGNTGELF
j_call: TRBJ2-7; v_call: TRBV7-9; cdr3_aa: ASSPGQSYEQY
j_call: TRBJ2-7; v_call: TRBV19; cdr3_aa: ASSMSGLAGAYEQY
j_call: TRBJ1-6; v_call: TRBV19; cdr3_aa: ASSIEVARENSPLH
j_call: TRBJ1-2; v_call: TRBV18; cdr3_aa: ASSPRRGFEDGYT
j_call: TRBJ1-2; v_call: TRBV11-2; cdr3_aa: ASSSVYGYT
j_call: TRBJ2-2; v_call: TRBV19; cdr3_aa: ASMMGGVDTGELF
j_call: TRBJ2-1; v_call: TRBV7-9; cdr3_aa: ASSSGTSEGNEQF